Listed here are 28 T cell receptor beta chains from one sample, sequenced in a study of T-cell memory formation after mild COVID-19. TCRdb reanalysed the 5' RACE reads using MiXCR and keeps one entry per CDR3 protein. The sample contains about half a million distinct CDR3 sequences, around a sixth of which appear only once. The sequenced sample consisted of PBMCs or a T cell subset sorted from them (not recorded which). Receptor source: an adult woman who had mild COVID-19 (a few samples of this study predate the infection). Cell type and time point are not known.

The rearrangement joins TRBV12-3 or TRBV12-4 to TRBJ2-5, with TRBD2 matching over 13 bases. CDR3 length: 16 residues. Germline trimming cut 5 bases from V and 0 bases from J; bases unmatched to any gene: 3. The CDR3 sequence: CASSGTSGVYQETQYF. DNA for the CDR3: TGTGCCAGCAGTGGGACTAGCGGGGTGTACCAAGAGACCCAGTACTTC.

The chain recombines TRBV25-1 with TRBJ2-2, with TRBD1 as a possible D gene (5 bases). V gave up 5 bases and J gave up 2 bases, with 9 bases separating them. Germline V gene lookup returns CDR1 MGHDK and CDR2 SYGVNS. The CDR3 is 14 amino acids. CDR3 residues: CASSKGDNTGELFF. DNA of the CDR3: TGTGCCAGCAGTAAAGGGGATAACACCGGGGAGCTGTTTTTT.

This chain joins TRBV3-1 and TRBJ1-2; no definite D call. The CDR3 extends over 11 amino acids. Deletions cut 1 base from V and 7 bases from J, with 4 bases between. CDR1 is LGHDT, CDR2 YNNKEL, per germline (reference sequence). The CDR3 region is CASSQGGGYTF. CDR3 nucleotide sequence: TGTGCCAGCAGCCAAGGAGGTGGCTACACCTTC. Using reference TRBV3-1 and TRBJ1-2 for the parts outside the CDR3, the full variable domain is DTAVSQTPKYLVTQMGNDKSIKCEQNLGHDTMYWYKQDSKKFLKIMFSYNNKELIINETVPNRFSPKSPDKAHLNLHINSLELGDSAVYFCASSQGGGYTFGSGTRLTVV.

The gene calls are TRBV7-2 and TRBJ2-7, with 13 positions matching TRBD2. CDR1 and CDR2 from the germline V gene are SGHTA and FQGNSA. V lost 5 bases and J lost 6; bases outside the gene matches: 7. CDR3 length: 15 residues. This CDR3 reads CASSPGLAGALEQYF. CDR3 DNA: TGTGCCAGCAGCCCCGGACTAGCGGGAGCACTCGAGCAGTACTTC.

The chain joins TRBV20-1 to TRBJ1-1; D is perhaps TRBD1 (5 bases). Trimming stripped 6 bases from V and 1 base from J, with 9 bases between. Germline loops: CDR1 DFQATT, CDR2 SNEGSKA (reference sequence). The CDR3 runs to 12 residues. The CDR3 is CSAPTGNTEAFF. The CDR3 nucleotides read TGCAGTGCGCCAACAGGGAACACTGAAGCTTTCTTT.

This clonotype showed up just a few times. The chain has TRBV2 and TRBJ2-7, with 9 bases aligning to TRBD1. The V gene's germline CDR1 is SNHLY and CDR2 FYNNEI. V was pared by 9 bases and J by 3 bases, with 9 bases of the junction left unmatched. The CDR3 length is 14 residues. The CDR3 nucleotides read TGTGCCAGTCACACAGGGGGCTTTAACTACGAGCAGTACTTC. Translation: CASHTGGFNYEQYF.

Only a few counts were recorded for this clonotype. The chain has TRBV5-1 and TRBJ2-5; 9 bases fit TRBD1. Trimming at V came to 0 bases and at J to 4 bases, leaving 4 bases not matched to a gene. Germline lookup yields CDR1 SGHRS and CDR2 YFSETQ. CDR3 length equals 15 residues. CDR3 amino acids: CASSLDRGLRETQYF. The CDR3 DNA reads as TGCGCCAGCAGCTTGGACAGGGGGCTTCGAGAGACCCAGTACTTC.

The J gene is TRBJ2-5, the V gene TRBV3-1; 8 nucleotides line up with TRBD2. There are 15 residues in the CDR3. Germline values: CDR1 LGHDT, CDR2 YNNKEL (reference sequence). V lost 4 bases to trimming and J lost 2 bases; unmatched junction nucleotides: 6. This chain's CDR3 is CASSLRGLGQETQYF. CDR3 sequence (DNA): TGTGCCAGCAGCCTCCGGGGACTAGGGCAAGAGACCCAGTACTTC.

In this sample, this clonotype turned up a few times. CDR3 sequence reads: CASSSGQGLMNTEAFF. The CDR3 DNA reads TGCGCCAGCAGTTCAGGACAGGGGCTAATGAACACTGAAGCTTTCTTT. V and J are TRBV5-1 and TRBJ1-1, with TRBD1 matching 9 bases. CDR3 size: 16 residues. V was pared by 5 bases and J by 0 bases, with 8 bases of the junction left unmatched. Germline V lookup: CDR1 SGHRS, CDR2 YFSETQ.

This clonotype was counted between two and nine times. This chain joins TRBV7-6 and TRBJ1-1; perhaps TRBD1 as D (6 bases). Germline V gene sequence: CDR1 SGHVS, CDR2 FNYEAQ. Deletions cut 4 bases from V and 5 bases from J, with 8 bases between. The CDR3 is 12 residues long. The CDR3 protein is CASSSGQTEAFF. The CDR3 DNA reads TGTGCCAGCAGCTCTGGACAGACTGAAGCTTTCTTT.

The chain carries TRBV29-1 and TRBJ1-2; 9 nucleotides line up with TRBD1. Germline CDR1 is SQVTM and CDR2 is ANQGSEA. V dropped 1 base and J dropped 4; count of bases not matched to a gene: 10. This CDR3 comprises 16 residues. The CDR3 bases are TGCAGCGTTGAAGGTGGGACAGGGAGGAGATTCTATGGCTACACCTTC. It is translated as CSVEGGTGRRFYGYTF.

V is TRBV30 and J is TRBJ2-1; D call uncertain. The germline gives CDR1 GTSNPN, CDR2 SVGIG (reference sequence). Between the trimmed V and J ends, which lost 0 bases and 0 bases, there was a span of 15 bases. The CDR3 runs to 17 residues. The CDR3 bases are TGTGCCTGGAGTGTACCCAGTTCAGTATACTCCTACAATGAGCAGTTCTTC. Encoded protein: CAWSVPSSVYSYNEQFF.

This clonotype was seen more than once but under ten times. The rearrangement uses TRBV4-3 and TRBJ2-1, with 8 bases identical to TRBD2. The V and J ends lost 0 bases and 7 bases, in that order; junction bases with no gene match: 5. The CDR3 covers 15 residues. Germline-derived CDR1 and CDR2 are LGHNA and YSLEER. CDR3 coding DNA: TGCGCCAGCAGCCAAGATGCACTAGCGGAAAATGAGCAGTTCTTC. Protein sequence: CASSQDALAENEQFF.

The rearrangement uses TRBV27 and TRBJ2-3; TRBD2 is a possible D gene (6 bases). The V end lost 6 bases, the J end lost 0 bases, and 13 bases lay between the germline ends. The CDR3 consists of 15 residues. Germline CDR1 and CDR2: MNHEY and SMNVEV (reference sequence). The CDR3 DNA sequence: TGTGCCAGCAGGCTGGGGACTTCTAGCACAGATACGCAGTATTTT. This sequence encodes CASRLGTSSTDTQYF.

The V call is TRBV5-1, the J call TRBJ1-3; the D is unclear. V lost 0 bases and J 4 bases, leaving 8 bases between the germline ends. The germline CDR1 and CDR2 sequences are SGHRS and YFSETQ. The CDR3 spans 14 residues. The CDR3 coding sequence is TGCGCCAGCAGCTTGGAAGGTGGCGGAAACACCATATATTTT. Protein: CASSLEGGGNTIYF.

V is TRBV15 and J is TRBJ2-5; D not certain. The CDR3 has 15 amino acids. Trimming shortened V by 2 bases and J by 0 bases, and 10 bases separated the two germline ends. CDR1 LNHNV and CDR2 YYDKDF come from the germline V gene (reference sequence). The CDR3 DNA is TGTGCCACCAGCAGACCCCGGGTGTACCAAGAGACCCAGTACTTC. Its protein is CATSRPRVYQETQYF.

This clonotype was counted only a few times. This sequence joins TRBV11-2 and TRBJ1-6; D is unclear. Germline lookup yields CDR1 SGHAT and CDR2 FQNNGV. V was cut by 0 bases and J by 5 bases, with 8 bases left in between. CDR3 size: 15 residues. The DNA of the CDR3 is TGTGCCAGCAGCTTAGAACCGCAGGATAATTCACCCCTCCACTTT. It yields the protein CASSLEPQDNSPLHF.

This clonotype was counted only a few times. This chain uses TRBV12-3 or TRBV12-4 with TRBJ1-6; the D gene is possibly TRBD1 (6 bases). This CDR3 is 18 amino acids long. The ends were cut back, 5 bases at V and 5 bases at J, with 22 bases in the middle. CDR3 DNA: TGTGCCAGCAGTGCCGGGGACATCGGGGGCCCTGATAATTCACCCCTCCACTTT. Its protein product is CASSAGDIGGPDNSPLHF.

Only a few counts were recorded for this clonotype. The rearrangement joins TRBV12-3 or TRBV12-4 to TRBJ2-3, with D maybe TRBD1 (5 bases). V was trimmed by 3 bases and J by 0 bases, leaving 7 bases between them. The CDR3 totals 14 residues. CDR3 sequence (DNA): TGTGCCAGCAGTTTCAGGGCTAGCACAGATACGCAGTATTTT. Its translation is CASSFRASTDTQYF.

This clonotype was found a few times. The rearrangement links TRBV4-1 to TRBJ2-1; the match to TRBD1 covers 12 bases. Germline V gene sequence: CDR1 MGHRA, CDR2 YSYEKL. Germline trimming cut 3 bases from V and 4 bases from J; bases unmatched to any gene: 4. This CDR3 contains 16 residues. The CDR3 DNA reads TGCGCCAGCAGCCACCCGGGACAGGGGGCTTACAATGAGCAGTTCTTC. This encodes CASSHPGQGAYNEQFF.

This clonotype was recorded a few times. This chain joins TRBV10-3 and TRBJ2-3; 8 bases align to TRBD1. The V gene end was trimmed by 6 bases and the J gene end by 0 bases; junction bases not matched to a gene: 8. CDR3 length: 16 amino acids. Germline CDR1 reads ENHRY; CDR2 reads SYGVKD. The CDR3 spells CAIRPGQGLSTDTQYF. For the CDR3, the DNA is TGTGCCATCAGGCCCGGACAGGGTTTAAGCACAGATACGCAGTATTTT.

V is TRBV12-3 or TRBV12-4 and J is TRBJ1-2, with TRBD1 matching 7 bases. The CDR3 loop spans 15 amino acids. V shed 3 bases and J 8 bases; nucleotides not matched to a gene: 12. In DNA form, the CDR3 reads TGTGCCAGCAGTTTCCCCGCAGGGGGACGAGAGGGCTACACCTTC. It specifies CASSFPAGGREGYTF.

The chain employs TRBV3-1 and TRBJ2-7; 10 bases map to TRBD2. Per germline, CDR1 LGHDT and CDR2 YNNKEL (reference sequence). The CDR3 covers 15 residues. V shed 3 bases and J 3 bases; nucleotides not matched to a gene: 5. The CDR3 sequence: CASSQMGLALYEQYF. The CDR3 nucleotides read TGTGCCAGCAGCCAGATGGGACTAGCGCTCTACGAGCAGTACTTC.

This clonotype was counted a single time. One end of the junction fails to match germline, which may point to a read error. The chain employs TRBV7-2 and TRBJ1-5; D ambiguous. The CDR3 loop spans 17 amino acids. Germline V gene data show CDR1 as SGHTA and CDR2 as FQGNSA. The CDR3 loop is CASSSQGPGYSTQPQHF. Here the CDR3 DNA reads TGTGCCAGCAGCTCTCAAGGACCGGGTTATAGCACTCAGCCCCAGCATTTT. The full variable domain, in which reference TRBV7-2 and TRBJ1-5 provide the parts outside the CDR3, is GAGVSQSPSNKVTEKGKDVELRCDPISGHTALYWYRQSLGQGLEFLIYFQGNSAPDKSGLPSDRFSAERTGGSVSTLTIQRTQQEDSAVYLCASSSQGPGYSTQPQHFGDGTRLSIL.

V is TRBV6-5 and J is TRBJ1-3; D remains ambiguous. This CDR3 is 16 amino acids long. Per the germline V gene, CDR1 is MNHEY and CDR2 is SVGAGI. Deletions cut 2 bases from V and 0 bases from J, with 11 bases between. The CDR3 coding sequence is TGTGCCAGCAGTTACGTCCCGCGGTTCTCTGGAAACACCATATATTTT. The encoded protein is CASSYVPRFSGNTIYF.

This clonotype was picked up a small number of times. V usage is TRBV19 and J usage is TRBJ2-7; D might be TRBD1 (6 bases). The germline V and J ends were trimmed by 9 bases and 0 bases, with 12 bases remaining between them. This CDR3 contains 13 residues. Germline-derived CDR1 and CDR2 are LNHDA and SQIVND (reference sequence). The CDR3 DNA is TGTGCCAGGATGACAGGTGGCTCCTACGAGCAGTACTTC. Translated, it gives CARMTGGSYEQYF.

There are many counts of this clonotype. The chain has TRBV12-3 or TRBV12-4 and TRBJ1-6; perhaps TRBD1 as D (5 bases). The CDR3 runs 15 residues. V was trimmed by 6 bases and J by 4 bases, leaving 13 bases between them. CDR3 protein: CASSYRDRYNSPLHF. CDR3 bases: TGTGCCAGCAGCTACCGGGACCGGTATAATTCACCCCTCCACTTT.

This clonotype came up many times. CDR3 nucleotides: TGTGCCAGCAGGTTGGCAGATACGCAGTATTTT. Residues: CASRLADTQYF. The V call is TRBV7-2, the J call TRBJ2-3, with D unresolved. CDR1 is SGHTA, CDR2 FQGNSA, per germline. The length of the CDR3 is 11 residues. V gave up 6 bases and J gave up 4 bases, with 5 bases separating them.